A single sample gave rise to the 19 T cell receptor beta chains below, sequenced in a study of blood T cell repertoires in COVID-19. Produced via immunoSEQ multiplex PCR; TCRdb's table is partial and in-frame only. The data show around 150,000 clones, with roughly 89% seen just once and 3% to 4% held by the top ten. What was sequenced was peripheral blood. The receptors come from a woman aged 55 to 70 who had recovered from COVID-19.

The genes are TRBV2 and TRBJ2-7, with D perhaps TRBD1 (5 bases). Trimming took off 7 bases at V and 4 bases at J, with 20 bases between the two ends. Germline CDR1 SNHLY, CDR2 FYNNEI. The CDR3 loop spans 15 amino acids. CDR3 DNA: TGTGCCAGCACCCAAGGGCAGGGTTCTATTTACGAGCAGTACTTC. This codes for CASTQGQGSIYEQYF.

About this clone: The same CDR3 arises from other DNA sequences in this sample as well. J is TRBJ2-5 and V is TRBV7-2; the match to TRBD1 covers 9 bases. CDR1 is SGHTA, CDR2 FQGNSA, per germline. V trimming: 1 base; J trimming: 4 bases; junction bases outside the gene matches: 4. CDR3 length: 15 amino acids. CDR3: CASSLGGQGGETQYF. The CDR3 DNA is TGTGCCAGCAGCTTAGGGGGACAGGGTGGAGAGACCCAGTACTTC.

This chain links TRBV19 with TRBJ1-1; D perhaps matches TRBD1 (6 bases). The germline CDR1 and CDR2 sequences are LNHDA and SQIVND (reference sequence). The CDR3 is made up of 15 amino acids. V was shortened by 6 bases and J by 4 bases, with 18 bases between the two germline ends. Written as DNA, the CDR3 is TGTGCCAGTAGATTTTCACAGGGCCTGGGCACTGAAGCTTTCTTT. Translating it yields CASRFSQGLGTEAFF.

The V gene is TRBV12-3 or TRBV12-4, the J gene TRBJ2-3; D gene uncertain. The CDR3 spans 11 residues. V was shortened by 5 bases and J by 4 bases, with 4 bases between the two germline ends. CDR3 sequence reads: CASSPADTQYF. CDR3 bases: TGTGCCAGCAGTCCGGCAGATACGCAGTATTTT.

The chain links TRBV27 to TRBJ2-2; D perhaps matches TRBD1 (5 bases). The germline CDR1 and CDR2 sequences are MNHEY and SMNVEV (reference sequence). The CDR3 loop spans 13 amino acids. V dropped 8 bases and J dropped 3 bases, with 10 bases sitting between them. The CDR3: CASGADYTGELFF. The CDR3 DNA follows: TGTGCCAGCGGGGCAGACTACACCGGGGAGCTGTTTTTT.

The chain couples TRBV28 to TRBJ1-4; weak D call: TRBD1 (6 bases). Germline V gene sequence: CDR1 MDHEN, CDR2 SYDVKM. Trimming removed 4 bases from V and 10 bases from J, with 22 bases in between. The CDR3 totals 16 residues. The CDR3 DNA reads TGTGCCAGCAGTTCCCCCGGCGGGGGCTCCGAGGGAAAACTGTTTTTT. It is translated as CASSSPGGGSEGKLFF.

In DNA form, the CDR3 reads TGTGCCAGCAGCCGCCGGACTAGCGGGGTGAACACCGGGGAGCTGTTTTTT. Protein: CASSRRTSGVNTGELFF. The chain has TRBV7-8 and TRBJ2-2; 12 bases align to TRBD2. Germline CDR1 and CDR2: SGHVS and FQNEAQ. The CDR3 length is 17 residues. J gave up 1 base and V 5 bases, and 5 bases lay outside the gene matches.

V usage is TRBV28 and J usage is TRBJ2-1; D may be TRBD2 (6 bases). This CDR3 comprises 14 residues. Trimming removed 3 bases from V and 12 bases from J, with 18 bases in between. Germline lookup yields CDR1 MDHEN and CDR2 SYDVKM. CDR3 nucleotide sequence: TGTGCCAGCAGTTTCAAGGGAGGATATGGAGGGCAGTTCTTC. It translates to CASSFKGGYGGQFF. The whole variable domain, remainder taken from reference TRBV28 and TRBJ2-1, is DVKVTQSSRYLVKRTGEKVFLECVQDMDHENMFWYRQDPGLGLRLIYFSYDVKMKEKGDIPEGYSVSREKKERFSLILESASTNQTSMYLCASSFKGGYGGQFFGPGTRLTVL.

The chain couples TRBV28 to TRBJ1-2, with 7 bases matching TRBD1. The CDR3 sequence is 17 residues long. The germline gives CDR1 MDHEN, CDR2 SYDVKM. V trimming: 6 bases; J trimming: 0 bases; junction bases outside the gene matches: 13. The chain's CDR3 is CASSPGTAYTANYGYTF. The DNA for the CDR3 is TGTGCCAGCAGCCCTGGGACAGCTTATACAGCTAACTATGGCTACACCTTC.

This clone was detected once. CDR3 region: CASSVDSRDSGNTIYF. In DNA form, the CDR3 reads TGTGCCAGCAGCGTAGATTCCCGGGACAGTGGAAACACCATATATTTT. The genes are TRBV9 and TRBJ1-3; 7 bases fit TRBD1. CDR1 and CDR2 (germline): SGDLS, YYNGEE. The CDR3 has 16 amino acids. The V gene end was trimmed by 0 bases and the J gene end by 3 bases; junction bases not matched to a gene: 6.

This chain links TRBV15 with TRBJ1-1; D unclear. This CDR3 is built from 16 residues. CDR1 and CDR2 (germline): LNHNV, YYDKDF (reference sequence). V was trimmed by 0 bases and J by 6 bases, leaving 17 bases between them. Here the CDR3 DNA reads TGTGCCACCAGCAGAGACAGGATTCAATTCTCTGCTGAAGCTTTCTTT. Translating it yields CATSRDRIQFSAEAFF.

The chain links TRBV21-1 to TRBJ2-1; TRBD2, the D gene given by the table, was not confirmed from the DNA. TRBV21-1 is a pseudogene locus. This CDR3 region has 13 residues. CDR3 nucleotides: TGTGCCAGCACCCGCCCGCGGAACAATGAGCAGTTCTTC. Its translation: CASTRPRNNEQFF.

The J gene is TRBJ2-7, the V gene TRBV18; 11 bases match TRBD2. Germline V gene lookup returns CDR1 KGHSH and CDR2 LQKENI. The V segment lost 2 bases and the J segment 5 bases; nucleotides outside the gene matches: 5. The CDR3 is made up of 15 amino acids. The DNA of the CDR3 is TGTGCCAGCTCACCAACTAGCGGGGGAGGACACGAGCAGTACTTC. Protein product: CASSPTSGGGHEQYF.

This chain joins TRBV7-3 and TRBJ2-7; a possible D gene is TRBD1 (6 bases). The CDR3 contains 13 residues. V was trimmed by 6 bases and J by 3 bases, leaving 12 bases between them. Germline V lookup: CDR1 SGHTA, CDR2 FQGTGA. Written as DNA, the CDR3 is TGTGCCAGCAGTTTGGACAGTGGCTACGAGCAGTACTTC. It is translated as CASSLDSGYEQYF.

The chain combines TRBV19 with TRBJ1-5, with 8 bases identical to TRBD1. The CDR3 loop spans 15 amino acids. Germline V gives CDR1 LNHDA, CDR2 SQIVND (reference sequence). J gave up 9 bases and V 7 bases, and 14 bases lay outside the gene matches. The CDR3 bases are TGTGCCAGTACCACCGGGACAGGAGCGTACGGGCCCCAGCATTTT. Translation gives CASTTGTGAYGPQHF. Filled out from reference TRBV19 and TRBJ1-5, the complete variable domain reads DGGITQSPKYLFRKEGQNVTLSCEQNLNHDAMYWYRQDPGQGLRLIYYSQIVNDFQKGDIAEGYSVSREKKESFPLTVTSAQKNPTAFYLCASTTGTGAYGPQHFGDGTRLSIL.

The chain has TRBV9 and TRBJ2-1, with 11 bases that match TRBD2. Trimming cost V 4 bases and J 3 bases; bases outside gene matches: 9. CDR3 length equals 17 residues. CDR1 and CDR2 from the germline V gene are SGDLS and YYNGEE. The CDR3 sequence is CASSSNLAGGHYNEQFF. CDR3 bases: TGTGCCAGCAGCTCAAACCTAGCGGGGGGTCACTACAATGAGCAGTTCTTC.

The CDR3 coding sequence is TGTGCCAGCAGTAATGACAGAATCTCTGGAAACACCATATATTTT. It translates to CASSNDRISGNTIYF. The J gene is TRBJ1-3, the V gene TRBV2, with D possibly being TRBD1 (5 bases). The CDR3 runs 15 residues. Per the germline V gene, CDR1 is SNHLY and CDR2 is FYNNEI. The V gene lost 5 bases and the J gene lost 0 bases, with 11 bases spanning the gap.

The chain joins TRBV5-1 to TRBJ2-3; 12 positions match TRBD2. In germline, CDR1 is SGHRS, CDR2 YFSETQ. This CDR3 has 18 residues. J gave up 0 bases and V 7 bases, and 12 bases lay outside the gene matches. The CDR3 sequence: CASRGLTSGGPSTDTQYF. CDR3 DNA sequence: TGCGCCAGCCGGGGTCTGACTAGCGGGGGCCCTAGCACAGATACGCAGTATTTT.

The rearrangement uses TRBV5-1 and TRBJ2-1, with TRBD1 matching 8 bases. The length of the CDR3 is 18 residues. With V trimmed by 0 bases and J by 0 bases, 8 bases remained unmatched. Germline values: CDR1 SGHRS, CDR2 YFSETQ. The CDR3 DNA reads TGCGCCAGCAGCTTGGCGGACAGGGTCGTAAGCTCCTACAATGAGCAGTTCTTC. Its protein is CASSLADRVVSSYNEQFF.